This T cell receptor (beta chain) was observed in a study of cytomegalovirus exposure and HLA in healthy donors. Amplification used 60 Vbeta primers and 13 Jbeta primers. The assay was immunoSEQ multiplex PCR, and TCRdb's table has in-frame clones only and misses some. The sample records 150,000 to 170,000 clones, around 74% being singletons. Trimming left V 8 bases short and J 4 bases short, with 14 bases between. CDR1 is SNHLY, CDR2 FYNNEI, per germline. The CDR3 extends over 13 amino acids. The chain carries TRBV2 and TRBJ2-5; perhaps TRBD1 as D (5 bases). Sample: PBMCs. This clonotype was sampled from a man aged 18 to 30 in good health and CMV-seronegative. The CDR3: CASASRVRETQYF. CDR3 nucleotides: TGTGCCAGCGCGAGCAGGGTTAGAGAGACCCAGTACTTC.